The 32 T cell receptor beta chains below all came from one sample that was sequenced in a study of T cell responses to AZD1222 COVID-19 vaccine. Sequencing was performed with immunoSEQ multiplex PCR; in TCRdb, only in-frame clones are kept and a portion is missing. In the table there are 95,000 to 150,000 clones, approximately 90% of which are singletons. The sequences come from peripheral blood, collected on day 0 of AZD1222 vaccination. The source is an adult in good health.

The chain links TRBV19 to TRBJ2-3, with D unclear. Per the germline V gene, CDR1 is LNHDA and CDR2 is SQIVND (reference sequence). V was clipped by 2 bases and J by 0 bases, with 0 bases between them. The CDR3 covers 12 residues. In nucleotides, the CDR3 is TGTGCCAGTAGTATAAGCACAGATACGCAGTATTTT. Its translation: CASSISTDTQYF.

The chain recombines TRBV5-4 with TRBJ2-5; no clear D gene. Trimming took off 6 bases at V and 1 base at J, with 13 bases between the two ends. CDR1 is SGHNT, CDR2 YYREEE, per germline (reference sequence). This CDR3 region has 14 residues. The CDR3 region has the DNA TGTGCCAGCACCGCGCAACTCTCCCAAGAGACCCAGTACTTC. Encoded protein: CASTAQLSQETQYF.

The chain employs TRBV6-6 and TRBJ1-1; possibly TRBD1 for D (5 bases). This CDR3 contains 15 residues. Germline V gene lookup returns CDR1 MNHNY and CDR2 SVGAGI (reference sequence). V was pared by 6 bases and J by 5 bases, with 19 bases between. The CDR3 loop is CASSTALTRGTEAFF. For the CDR3, the DNA is TGTGCCAGCAGCACCGCACTGACCCGGGGGACTGAAGCTTTCTTT.

V usage is TRBV5-1 and J usage is TRBJ2-3; D remains unclear. The CDR3 has 13 residues. Germline CDR1 reads SGHRS; CDR2 reads YFSETQ. The V gene lost 5 bases and the J gene lost 2 bases, with 9 bases spanning the gap. CDR3 amino acids: CASRTDPTDTQYF. The CDR3 DNA follows: TGCGCCAGCAGGACGGACCCCACAGATACGCAGTATTTT.

As for this clone: One base away lies a much larger clone, so this may be a sequencing read error. This chain connects TRBV6-5 to TRBJ1-4, with 8 bases matching TRBD1. Germline CDR1 and CDR2: MNHEY and SVGAGI. The CDR3 is 15 amino acids. The CDR3 sequence: CTSSTQGDRDEKLFF. The CDR3 DNA reads TGTACCAGCAGTACACAGGGGGATAGGGATGAAAAACTGTTTTTT.

The V and J genes are TRBV10-3 and TRBJ2-3; either TRBD1 or TRBD2 may supply D (6 bases each). Germline V gene sequence: CDR1 ENHRY, CDR2 SYGVKD. This CDR3 spans 12 amino acids. V was pared by 7 bases and J by 6 bases, with 11 bases between. CDR3 in amino acids: CAITGGGDTQYF. In DNA, the CDR3 is TGTGCCATCACCGGGGGCGGGGATACGCAGTATTTT.

This sequence joins TRBV9 and TRBJ2-6; perhaps TRBD1 as D (5 bases). Germline V gene sequence: CDR1 SGDLS, CDR2 YYNGEE. V lost 4 bases to trimming and J lost 4 bases, with 12 bases between them. The CDR3 loop spans 15 amino acids. CDR3 sequence (DNA): TGTGCCAGCAGCTTACAGGTTTCCGGGGCCAACGTCCTGACTTTC. This translates into CASSLQVSGANVLTF.

The rearrangement uses TRBV28 and TRBJ2-7, with 7 bases fitting TRBD1. The CDR3 has 14 residues. Germline CDR1 is MDHEN and CDR2 is SYDVKM. The V segment lost 6 bases and the J segment 2 bases; nucleotides outside the gene matches: 7. The CDR3 bases are TGTGCCAGCAGCCCGGGACAGTTGCCCTACGAGCAGTACTTC. Translation gives CASSPGQLPYEQYF.

This rearrangement joins TRBV5-4 to TRBJ2-3; D is possibly TRBD1 or TRBD2 (6 bases each). Germline V gene sequence: CDR1 SGHNT, CDR2 YYREEE (reference sequence). Trimming stripped 0 bases from V and 3 bases from J, with 17 bases between. The CDR3 covers 17 residues. The CDR3 nucleotides are TGTGCCAGCAGCTTGGGGCCTGGGGGGCTGGCTACAGATACGCAGTATTTT. It encodes CASSLGPGGLATDTQYF.

The chain uses TRBV7-2 and TRBJ2-7; the D is unclear. The CDR3 totals 12 residues. Per germline, CDR1 SGHTA and CDR2 FQGNSA. Trimming shortened V by 2 bases and J by 5 bases, and 7 bases separated the two germline ends. The CDR3 nucleotides read TGTGCCAGCAGCTTAAGGGCAAACGAGCAGTACTTC. Translated, it gives CASSLRANEQYF.

The chain recombines TRBV3-1 (or the pseudogene TRBV3-2) with TRBJ2-1; D ambiguous. V lost 0 bases to trimming and J lost 6 bases, with 9 bases between them. The CDR3 covers 14 residues. Germline V gives CDR1 LGHDT, CDR2 YNNKEL (reference sequence). CDR3 DNA: TGTGCCAGCAGCCAAGAGGTGACCGCCAATGAGCAGTTCTTC. As protein: CASSQEVTANEQFF.

The chain links TRBV27 to TRBJ2-3; the match to TRBD2 covers 8 bases. This CDR3 spans 16 amino acids. In germline, CDR1 is MNHEY, CDR2 SMNVEV (reference sequence). The trim removed 8 bases at V and 3 bases at J, leaving 13 bases unmatched. The CDR3 DNA is TGTGCCAGCGGACAACTTGCGGGGGGATATACAGATACGCAGTATTTT. Translation gives CASGQLAGGYTDTQYF.

The chain employs TRBV5-1 and TRBJ2-3, with a tentative D call TRBD1 (5 bases). CDR3 length equals 14 residues. V lost 4 bases and J 0 bases, leaving 9 bases between the germline ends. Per the germline V gene, CDR1 is SGHRS and CDR2 is YFSETQ. DNA of the CDR3: TGCGCCAGCAGCCCAGGGCCTAGCACAGATACGCAGTATTTT. It encodes CASSPGPSTDTQYF.

For the CDR3, the DNA is TGTGCCAGCAGTTACACCGGACTAGCGAACACTGAAGCTTTCTTT. Translated: CASSYTGLANTEAFF. This sequence joins TRBV6-5 and TRBJ1-1, with no clear D. The V end was cut by 2 bases, the J end by 1 base, with 11 bases between. The CDR3 sequence is 15 residues long. CDR1 and CDR2 from the germline V gene are MNHEY and SVGAGI.

The CDR3 protein is CASSFVLNTEAFF. The CDR3 DNA sequence: TGTGCCAGCAGCTTCGTCTTGAACACTGAAGCTTTCTTT. The rearrangement uses TRBV7-9 and TRBJ1-1; D unresolved. In germline, CDR1 is SEHNR, CDR2 FQNEAQ (reference sequence). V shed 3 bases and J shed 0 bases, with 5 bases lying between them. The CDR3 is 13 residues long.

CDR3 nucleotide sequence: TGTGCCAGCAGTTTCACAGGCCTGAATTCACCCCTCCACTTT. This gives the protein CASSFTGLNSPLHF. The chain has TRBV27 and TRBJ1-6; TRBD1 might be the D (5 bases). V dropped 3 bases and J dropped 7 bases, with 10 bases sitting between them. Germline V CDR1 and CDR2: MNHEY, SMNVEV (reference sequence). This CDR3 has 14 residues.

The rearrangement uses TRBV7-6 and TRBJ1-4, with 8 bases lining up with TRBD1. Per germline, CDR1 SGHVS and CDR2 FNYEAQ. This CDR3 is 14 amino acids long. J was trimmed by 5 bases and V by 5 bases; bases with no gene match: 4. The chain's CDR3 is CASSHGQGNEKLFF. The CDR3 nucleotides read TGTGCCAGCAGCCACGGACAGGGAAATGAAAAACTGTTTTTT.

This clone was observed a handful of times. V and J are TRBV19 and TRBJ1-2; 7 bases are a match to TRBD1. The V gene end was trimmed by 5 bases and the J gene end by 0 bases; junction bases not matched to a gene: 12. The CDR3 covers 17 residues. Per the germline V gene, CDR1 is LNHDA and CDR2 is SQIVND (reference sequence). The CDR3: CASSGFVLGQTNYGYTF. The CDR3 coding sequence is TGTGCCAGTAGTGGCTTTGTCTTGGGACAGACTAACTATGGCTACACCTTC.

The rearrangement links TRBV5-5 to TRBJ2-3; no definite D call. V lost 3 bases to trimming and J lost 6 bases, with 14 bases between them. The CDR3 has 14 amino acids. Germline V lookup: CDR1 SGHKS, CDR2 YYEKEE (reference sequence). Here the CDR3 reads CASSSGPGLDTQYF. The CDR3 DNA is TGTGCCAGCAGCTCCGGACCCGGCTTGGATACGCAGTATTTT.

The sample holds a few counts of this clone. V usage is TRBV19 and J usage is TRBJ1-1; D perhaps matches TRBD1 (6 bases). V lost 5 bases and J lost 5, with 15 bases in between. Germline lookup yields CDR1 LNHDA and CDR2 SQIVND (reference sequence). CDR3 length equals 14 residues. Here the CDR3 DNA reads TGTGCCAGTAGTGTCGGACAGCCCGGGACTGAAGCTTTCTTT. This codes for CASSVGQPGTEAFF.

This clone was picked up a small number of times. The chain joins TRBV11-2 to TRBJ1-3; D unresolved. The CDR3 is 15 residues long. Germline CDR1 and CDR2: SGHAT and FQNNGV. The V gene lost 2 bases and the J gene lost 1 base, with 9 bases spanning the gap. The CDR3 sequence: CASSLLSGSGNTIYF. CDR3 coding DNA: TGTGCCAGCAGCTTACTCTCGGGATCTGGAAACACCATATATTTT.

The rearrangement joins TRBV19 to TRBJ1-4; 7 bases align to TRBD1. Unmatched junction bases numbered 6, after V lost 4 bases and J lost 7 bases. This CDR3 spans 14 amino acids. Germline CDR1 reads LNHDA; CDR2 reads SQIVND (reference sequence). The chain's CDR3 is CASSTGQAVEKLFF. The CDR3 DNA is TGTGCCAGTAGTACCGGACAGGCGGTTGAAAAACTGTTTTTT.

The V gene is TRBV6-5, the J gene TRBJ2-7; D could derive from TRBD1 or TRBD2 (5 bases each). CDR3 length: 14 residues. CDR1 is MNHEY, CDR2 SVGAGI, per germline. The V and J ends lost 7 bases and 3 bases respectively, with 16 bases between them. Here the CDR3 reads CASTWDPANYEQYF. CDR3 DNA: TGTGCCAGCACCTGGGACCCCGCAAACTACGAGCAGTACTTC.

CDR3 DNA sequence: TGTGCCAGCAGCTTATTTCTGAGCTACACCGGGGAGCTGTTTTTT. Residues: CASSLFLSYTGELFF. The genes are TRBV7-2 and TRBJ2-2; unclear D gene. The CDR3 runs to 15 residues. Per germline, CDR1 SGHTA and CDR2 FQGNSA. Between the trimmed V and J ends, which lost 2 bases and 3 bases, there was a span of 10 bases. Full variable domain (rest looked up from reference TRBV7-2 and TRBJ2-2): GAGVSQSPSNKVTEKGKDVELRCDPISGHTALYWYRQSLGQGLEFLIYFQGNSAPDKSGLPSDRFSAERTGGSVSTLTIQRTQQEDSAVYLCASSLFLSYTGELFFGEGSRLTVL.

The chain is built from TRBV3-1 (or the pseudogene TRBV3-2) and TRBJ1-5; D possibly corresponds to TRBD1 (5 bases). V shed 4 bases and J shed 6 bases, with 22 bases lying between them. The CDR3 has 17 residues. Germline CDR1 LGHDT, CDR2 YNNKEL (reference sequence). The CDR3 bases are TGTGCCAGCAGCCTCACGGAGGTCTCCGGGGCTAGTCAGCCCCAGCATTTT. Translation gives CASSLTEVSGASQPQHF.

This chain uses TRBV7-8 with TRBJ1-5, with a weak D call TRBD1 (6 bases). CDR3 length equals 13 residues. With 4 bases removed from V and 5 bases from J, the gap between germline ends came to 9 bases. Germline CDR1 reads SGHVS; CDR2 reads FQNEAQ. The CDR3 nucleotides read TGTGCCAGCAGCTCCAACAGGGATCAGCCCCAGCATTTT. This translates into CASSSNRDQPQHF. The full variable domain, its missing parts supplied by reference TRBV7-8 and TRBJ1-5, is GAGVSQSPRYKVAKRGQDVALRCDPISGHVSLFWYQQALGQGPEFLTYFQNEAQLDKSGLPSDRFFAERPEGSVSTLKIQRTQQEDSAVYLCASSSNRDQPQHFGDGTRLSIL.

This clone appeared a single time. The V and J genes are TRBV3-1 (or the pseudogene TRBV3-2) and TRBJ2-1, with TRBD2 as a possible D gene (5 bases). V shed 8 bases and J shed 4 bases, with 18 bases lying between them. This CDR3 spans 15 amino acids. CDR1 and CDR2 (germline): LGHDT, YNNKEL (reference sequence). CDR3 sequence reads: CASGDTGRSYNEQFF. The DNA for the CDR3 is TGTGCCAGCGGGGATACGGGGAGATCATACAATGAGCAGTTCTTC.

The chain carries TRBV4-3 and TRBJ1-2; TRBD1 is a possible D gene (6 bases). The V gene's germline CDR1 is LGHNA and CDR2 YSLEER. The CDR3 extends over 14 amino acids. V was cut by 6 bases and J by 8 bases, with 19 bases left in between. CDR3 coding DNA: TGCGCCAGCAGGAATAGTCAGGGGAAGTTGGGCTACACCTTC. Translating gives CASRNSQGKLGYTF.

This chain links TRBV13 with TRBJ2-3; 7 positions match TRBD1. The V segment lost 2 bases and the J segment 4 bases; nucleotides outside the gene matches: 3. CDR1 and CDR2 from the germline V gene are PRHDT and FYEKMQ (reference sequence). The CDR3 sequence is 14 residues long. The CDR3 spells CASSLTGAPDTQYF. In nucleotides, the CDR3 is TGTGCCAGCAGCTTAACAGGGGCGCCAGATACGCAGTATTTT.

This chain joins TRBV10-2 and TRBJ1-3; D call uncertain. The CDR3 sequence is 15 residues long. The V gene's germline CDR1 is WSHSY and CDR2 SAAADI. V was trimmed by 4 bases and J by 0 bases, leaving 10 bases between them. CDR3 sequence (DNA): TGCGCCAGCAGTGTTACATCCTCCTCTGGAAACACCATATATTTT. Amino acid sequence: CASSVTSSSGNTIYF.

The rearrangement uses TRBV9 and TRBJ1-3, with D unclear. The CDR3 loop spans 14 amino acids. V was pared by 4 bases and J by 0 bases, with 8 bases between. Germline V gene data show CDR1 as SGDLS and CDR2 as YYNGEE. CDR3 DNA: TGTGCCAGCAGCCCCGGACCCTCTGGAAACACCATATATTTT. This gives the protein CASSPGPSGNTIYF. Supplemented by reference TRBV9 and TRBJ1-3, the full variable domain reads DSGVTQTPKHLITATGQRVTLRCSPRSGDLSVYWYQQSLDQGLQFLIQYYNGEERAKGNILERFSAQQFPDLHSELNLSSLELGDSALYFCASSPGPSGNTIYFGEGSWLTVV.

V gene TRBV7-9 combines with J gene TRBJ1-5; TRBD1 matches 9 bases. Germline V lookup: CDR1 SEHNR, CDR2 FQNEAQ (reference sequence). V shed 5 bases, J shed 7 bases, and the junction held 6 bases outside the gene matches. This CDR3 region has 14 residues. CDR3 DNA sequence: TGTGCCAGCAGCCCACAGGGGGCCGGGCAGCCCCAGCATTTT. Its protein is CASSPQGAGQPQHF.